This T cell receptor (beta chain) was identified in a study of blood T cell repertoires in COVID-19. Study at large: Some COVID-19 samples were acute and others convalescent; all came from the United States, Italy and Spain.

The participants were between roughly 18 and 89 years old and came from 24 US areas. TCRdb's table, derived via immunoSEQ multiplex PCR, lists solely in-frame clones and lacks some. Seen here are over 350,000 clones, around nine tenths observed once, and the top ten hold about a tenth. The sequenced sample consisted of PBMCs or T cells enriched from blood (not recorded which). The sequence was collected from a woman in her forties or fifties who had recovered from COVID-19.

The CDR3 coding sequence is TGTGCCAGCAGCCAAGATATCCGATGGGAGTCACCCCTCCACTTT. Protein: CASSQDIRWESPLHF. The genes are TRBV3-1 (or the pseudogene TRBV3-2) and TRBJ1-6; D is unclear. The CDR3 covers 15 residues. Germline CDR1 is LGHDT and CDR2 is YNNKEL (reference sequence). Trimming removed 0 bases at V and 10 bases at J, with 13 bases between.